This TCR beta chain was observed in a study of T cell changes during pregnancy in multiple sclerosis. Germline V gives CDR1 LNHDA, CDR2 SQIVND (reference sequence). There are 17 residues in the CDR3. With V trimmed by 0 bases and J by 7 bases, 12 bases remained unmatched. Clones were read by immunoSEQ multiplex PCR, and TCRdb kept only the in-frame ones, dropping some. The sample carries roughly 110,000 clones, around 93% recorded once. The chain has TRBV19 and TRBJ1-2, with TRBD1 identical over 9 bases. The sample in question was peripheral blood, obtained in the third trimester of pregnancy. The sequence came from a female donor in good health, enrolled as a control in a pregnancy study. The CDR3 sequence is CASSIDPRQGVPGGYTF. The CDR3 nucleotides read TGTGCCAGTAGTATAGACCCCCGACAGGGGGTGCCGGGTGGCTACACCTTC.